The clone carrying this T cell receptor beta chain was detected a few times. Only in-frame clones appear in the TCRdb table, and some are missing; sequencing was by immunoSEQ multiplex PCR. This sample has approximately 56,000 clones, with 65% to 90% found just once. The sample belongs to a study of PD-L1 blockade in urothelial cancer. This CDR3 spans 12 amino acids. The V gene lost 6 bases and the J gene lost 2 bases, with 7 bases spanning the gap. CDR1 and CDR2 from the germline V gene are SNHLY and FYNNEI. The sample's time point: pretreatment peripheral blood. All patients handed over anywhere from 1 to 8 samples, pretreatment and on-treatment.

This chain uses TRBV2 with TRBJ1-2; D uncertain. The TCR sequence derives from a man aged 70-80 years with urothelial cancer. The starting material was PBMCs, obtained around atezolizumab (anti-PD-L1) treatment. Written as DNA, the CDR3 is TGTGCCAGCAGCTTCCTCAACTATGGCTACACCTTC. Amino acids: CASSFLNYGYTF.